The source of this T cell receptor beta chain is a study of blood T cell repertoires in COVID-19. On the study more broadly: Some COVID-19 samples were acute and others convalescent; all came from the United States, Italy and Spain. PBMCs, B-cell-depleted T cells, or T cells provided the cDNA or gDNA that made up the material.

In the study's own analysis: Amplifying reference gene primers gave estimates of nucleated cell counts. The table came from immunoSEQ multiplex PCR; TCRdb's copy has only in-frame clones and leaves some out. V and J calls and clone size are given by that table; D and trimming were obtained from the DNA. The top ten clones hold under 20% of a sample with 65,000 to 85,000 clones, about four fifths of them seen once. The source is a woman in her fifties or sixties with acute or convalescent COVID-19. The material sequenced was peripheral blood.

The CDR3 nucleotides read TGTGCCAGCAGCTTAAAAGAGGGAATGAATGGCTACACCTTC. The encoded protein is CASSLKEGMNGYTF. The chain couples TRBV7-9 to TRBJ1-2; D is undetermined. The germline CDR1 and CDR2 sequences are SEHNR and FQNEAQ (reference sequence). V shed 2 bases and J shed 6 bases, with 13 bases lying between them. The CDR3 extends over 14 amino acids.